The clone carrying this TCR beta chain was recorded a few times. Its matching antigen is unknown. This sample stems from a study of response to subunit inactivated influenza vaccine. Overall study results and limits: The authors proposed limited new T cell recruitment per seasonal influenza vaccination.

Trimming pared 4 bases from V and 2 bases from J, leaving 12 bases between. Germline CDR1 and CDR2: SGHTA and FQGNSA. CDR3 size: 15 residues. MiXCR was run by TCRdb on the RT-PCR reads, yielding one entry per CDR3 protein. The data hold 500,000 or so distinct CDR3 sequences, with approximately 16% observed a single time. The material was CD4+ T cells sorted from PBMCs, obtained around 25 months after vaccination. This TCR was sampled from a man aged 45 to 70 who received an inactivated influenza vaccine. V is TRBV7-2 and J is TRBJ1-5; D possibly corresponds to TRBD1 (5 bases). The CDR3 DNA sequence: TGTGCCAGCAGCTCGGACATAGGGCGCAATCAGCCCCAGCATTTT. This codes for CASSSDIGRNQPQHF.